This TCR beta chain originates from a study of cytomegalovirus exposure and HLA in healthy donors. Study-level information: An analysis done earlier identified 100 million to 140 million unique TCR beta sequences from 200 million or so T cells. General study findings and limits: Follow-up analysis later connected one missense variant in DCLRE1C with trimming of TCR beta V- and J-genes. Per published reports, the classifier diagnosed cytomegalovirus status with high specificity and sensitivity.

Trimming took 5 bases from V and 3 from J, leaving 14 bases between them. Germline V gene sequence: CDR1 MNHNS, CDR2 SASEGT. The CDR3 is 14 residues long. As regards this clone: Its antigen remains unknown.

Both 60 Vbeta primers and 13 Jbeta primers went into the PCR. Produced via immunoSEQ multiplex PCR; TCRdb's table is partial and in-frame only. The top ten hold roughly 25% of the sample, which has approximately 85,000 clones, 80% seen once. Input material: PBMCs. The rearrangement uses TRBV6-1 and TRBJ2-7, with D tentatively TRBD2 (6 bases). The sequence was obtained from a woman in her forties or fifties in good health and CMV-seropositive. CDR3 amino acids: CASSLTGGIYEQYV. The CDR3 bases are TGTGCCAGCAGTCTAACAGGAGGGATCTACGAGCAGTACGTC.